Below are 27 T cell receptor beta chains sequenced from a single sample in a study of blood T cell repertoires in COVID-19. This table comes from immunoSEQ multiplex PCR, and its TCRdb copy is limited to in-frame clones, with some not included. This sample carries under 150,000 clones, over 75% of them seen once, and the ten largest clones take under 2%. Sequencing was performed on peripheral blood. These TCRs come from a human donor with active COVID-19. The donor label of this sample is uncertain.

V and J are TRBV5-6 and TRBJ2-2; 13 bases match TRBD2. The V gene's germline CDR1 is SGHDT and CDR2 YYEEEE. Trimming removed 0 bases from V and 7 bases from J; junction bases left unmatched: 6. The CDR3 is 17 amino acids. Written as DNA, the CDR3 is TGTGCCAGCAGCTTGGTGACTAGCGGGGGGCGAGGCGGGGAGCTGTTTTTT. It yields the protein CASSLVTSGGRGGELFF.

The rearrangement links TRBV7-2 to TRBJ2-2, with D tentatively TRBD2 (5 bases). Looked up from germline, CDR1 is SGHTA and CDR2 is FQGNSA. The V end was cut by 1 base, the J end by 5 bases, with 8 bases between. The CDR3 has 14 amino acids. CDR3 residues: CASSLGTRTGELFF. Here the CDR3 DNA reads TGTGCCAGCAGCTTAGGAACTAGAACCGGGGAGCTGTTTTTT.

The CDR3 DNA is TGCGCCAGCAGCCATCCCCAGACAGGGTTGGATGAGCAGTTCTTC. Encoded protein: CASSHPQTGLDEQFF. The chain joins TRBV4-3 to TRBJ2-1; 7 bases match TRBD1. Germline-derived CDR1 and CDR2 are LGHNA and YSLEER. The CDR3 runs 15 residues. V was pared by 3 bases and J by 8 bases, with 10 bases of the junction left unmatched.

The chain links TRBV1 to TRBJ2-5; TRBD1 reflects the table's D call only, with no check against the DNA. TRBV1 is classified as a pseudogene. The length of the CDR3 is 16 residues. CDR3 amino acids: CTSSQDPDWLQETQYF. In DNA form, the CDR3 reads TGCACCAGCAGCCAAGACCCAGATTGGTTACAAGAGACCCAGTACTTC.

This chain links TRBV14 with TRBJ2-3; 9 bases agree with TRBD1. The CDR3 loop spans 15 amino acids. Germline V lookup: CDR1 SGHDN, CDR2 FVKESK. The junction had 6 bases not matched to a gene; V was cut back by 3 bases and J by 5 bases. The CDR3 bases are TGTGCCAGCAGCCAGAGGGACAGGGTTAGAGATACGCAGTATTTT. Encoded protein: CASSQRDRVRDTQYF. Full variable domain (remainder filled in from reference TRBV14 and TRBJ2-3): EAGVTQFPSHSVIEKGQTVTLRCDPISGHDNLYWYRRVMGKEIKFLLHFVKESKQDESGMPNNRFLAERTGGTYSTLKVQPAELEDSGVYFCASSQRDRVRDTQYFGPGTRLTVL.

The rearrangement uses TRBV7-9 and TRBJ2-7; D is perhaps TRBD1 (6 bases). The CDR3 loop spans 14 amino acids. Trimming took 5 bases from V and 5 from J, leaving 16 bases between them. Germline CDR1 SEHNR, CDR2 FQNEAQ (reference sequence). CDR3 nucleotides: TGTGCCAGCAGCAGAATGCAGGGGACGGACGAGCAGTACTTC. It specifies CASSRMQGTDEQYF. Full variable domain (missing parts from reference TRBV7-9 and TRBJ2-7): DTGVSQNPRHKITKRGQNVTFRCDPISEHNRLYWYRQTLGQGPEFLTYFQNEAQLEKSRLLSDRFSAERPKGSFSTLEIQRTEQGDSAMYLCASSRMQGTDEQYFGPGTRLTVT.

V and J are TRBV5-4 and TRBJ1-1; TRBD1 aligns across 8 bases. Germline CDR1 is SGHNT and CDR2 is YYREEE (reference sequence). With V trimmed by 4 bases and J by 11 bases, 7 bases remained unmatched. CDR3 size: 12 residues. The CDR3: CASSLGQGEAFF. In nucleotides, the CDR3 is TGTGCCAGCAGCCTCGGACAGGGCGAGGCTTTCTTT.

The chain is built from TRBV7-6 and TRBJ2-2; 12 nucleotides agree with TRBD2. The V gene's germline CDR1 is SGHVS and CDR2 FNYEAQ. CDR3 size: 18 residues. The J segment lost 2 bases and the V segment lost 5 bases, leaving 9 bases of the junction unmatched. In nucleotides, the CDR3 is TGTGCCAGCAGCCCCCGGACTAGCGGGGCCTTAAACACCGGGGAGCTGTTTTTT. This translates into CASSPRTSGALNTGELFF.

CDR3 sequence (DNA): TGTGCCACCTCAGACAGGAACACTGAAGCTTTCTTT. Protein: CATSDRNTEAFF. The chain is built from TRBV27 and TRBJ1-1, with a possible D match to TRBD1 (5 bases). V was shortened by 10 bases and J by 1 base, with 10 bases between the two germline ends. The V gene's germline CDR1 is MNHEY and CDR2 SMNVEV (reference sequence). The CDR3 is 12 residues long.

This clone appeared a single time. V is TRBV14 and J is TRBJ2-1, with 11 bases that match TRBD2. This CDR3 is 16 amino acids long. Germline lookup yields CDR1 SGHDN and CDR2 FVKESK. V lost 3 bases and J lost 10; bases outside the gene matches: 11. CDR3 sequence: CASSQLVLAGVGEQFF. DNA of the CDR3: TGTGCCAGCAGCCAGTTGGTACTAGCGGGGGTAGGGGAGCAGTTCTTC.

The chain has TRBV4-3 and TRBJ2-1; possible D gene TRBD2, 5 bases. This CDR3 comprises 16 residues. Trimming removed 0 bases from V and 2 bases from J, with 11 bases in between. From germline, CDR1 is LGHNA and CDR2 YSLEER. The CDR3 coding sequence is TGCGCCAGCAGCCAAGATTCAGCGGAGGCCTACAATGAGCAGTTCTTC. Amino acids: CASSQDSAEAYNEQFF.

The genes are TRBV5-1 and TRBJ2-3, with TRBD1 identical over 7 bases. J gave up 2 bases and V 1 base, and 13 bases lay outside the gene matches. The CDR3 has 18 amino acids. Germline loops: CDR1 SGHRS, CDR2 YFSETQ. CDR3 sequence reads: CASSLSPFDRVYTDTQYF. In nucleotides, the CDR3 is TGCGCCAGCAGCTTGTCCCCCTTTGACAGGGTATACACAGATACGCAGTATTTT.

The chain carries TRBV7-9 and TRBJ2-5; 8 bases match TRBD1. The CDR3 spans 16 residues. V trimming: 4 bases; J trimming: 0 bases; junction bases outside the gene matches: 7. Germline V CDR1 and CDR2: SEHNR, FQNEAQ (reference sequence). This chain's CDR3 is CASSSKPDRDQETQYF. For the CDR3, the DNA is TGTGCCAGCAGCTCAAAGCCGGACAGGGACCAAGAGACCCAGTACTTC. Drawing the rest from reference TRBV7-9 and TRBJ2-5, the complete variable domain is DTGVSQNPRHKITKRGQNVTFRCDPISEHNRLYWYRQTLGQGPEFLTYFQNEAQLEKSRLLSDRFSAERPKGSFSTLEIQRTEQGDSAMYLCASSSKPDRDQETQYFGPGTRLLVL.

The chain recombines TRBV6-1 with TRBJ2-7, with 7 bases lining up with TRBD2. The CDR3 is 13 residues long. CDR1 is MNHNS, CDR2 SASEGT, per germline. V lost 2 bases, J lost 6 bases, and 4 bases stayed unmatched. The chain's CDR3 is CASSELERGEQYF. The CDR3, as DNA: TGTGCCAGCAGTGAACTGGAGCGGGGCGAGCAGTACTTC.

In regard to this clone: At one end, the junction sequence differs from germline, possibly due to a read error. This rearrangement joins TRBV12-5 to TRBJ2-2, with 11 positions matching TRBD2. This CDR3 is built from 18 residues. Germline loops: CDR1 LGHNT, CDR2 FRNRAP. CDR3 DNA sequence: TGTGCTAGTGGCTTGGGACTGGGACTAGCGGAGAACACCGGGGAGCTGTTTTTT. As protein: CASGLGLGLAENTGELFF. Full variable domain (remainder filled in from reference TRBV12-5 and TRBJ2-2): DARVTQTPRHKVTEMGQEVTMRCQPILGHNTVFWYRQTMMQGLELLAYFRNRAPLDDSGMPKDRFSAEMPDATLATLKIQPSEPRDSAVYFCASGLGLGLAENTGELFFGEGSRLTVL.

CDR3 residues: CASSARTGGGTGELFF. The CDR3 nucleotides are TGTGCCAGCAGCGCCCGGACAGGGGGCGGTACCGGGGAGCTGTTTTTT. The chain carries TRBV7-9 and TRBJ2-2, with 11 bases fitting TRBD1. Germline CDR1 reads SEHNR; CDR2 reads FQNEAQ (reference sequence). The CDR3 loop spans 16 amino acids. The trim removed 5 bases at V and 5 bases at J, leaving 7 bases unmatched.

The rearrangement links TRBV6-5 to TRBJ1-1; tentative D call: TRBD1 (6 bases). The CDR3 runs 15 residues. Germline CDR1 is MNHEY and CDR2 is SVGAGI. The V gene lost 0 bases and the J gene lost 7 bases, with 15 bases spanning the gap. CDR3 loop: CASSYSMPGEFEAFF. In nucleotides, the CDR3 is TGTGCCAGCAGTTACTCGATGCCAGGGGAGTTTGAAGCTTTCTTT.

V is TRBV3-1 (or the pseudogene TRBV3-2) and J is TRBJ1-1, with a tentative D call TRBD1 (5 bases). The CDR3 loop spans 13 amino acids. Germline CDR1 reads LGHDT; CDR2 reads YNNKEL (reference sequence). V lost 1 base to trimming and J lost 8 bases, with 11 bases between them. CDR3 sequence (DNA): TGTGCCAGCAGCCAAGTTCGGGGGGAGGAAGCTTTCTTT. Amino acid sequence: CASSQVRGEEAFF.

The chain employs TRBV6-2 or TRBV6-3 and TRBJ1-1; 7 nucleotides line up with TRBD1. CDR3 size: 16 residues. Germline CDR1 is MNHEY and CDR2 is SVGEGT. The V gene end was trimmed by 4 bases and the J gene end by 6 bases; junction bases not matched to a gene: 14. The CDR3 region is CASSSDRVLSISEAFF. The CDR3 DNA is TGTGCCAGCAGTTCAGACAGGGTTCTGTCTATATCTGAAGCTTTCTTT.

This clone has just a few counts. The CDR3: CASSSTGYRNEKLFF. CDR3 sequence (DNA): TGTGCCAGCAGTAGCACGGGATACCGAAACGAAAAACTGTTTTTT. V gene TRBV6-5 combines with J gene TRBJ1-4; no clear D gene. CDR3 length: 15 amino acids. Trimming took 5 bases from V and 8 from J, leaving 18 bases between them. CDR1 is MNHEY, CDR2 SVGAGI, per germline.

The genes are TRBV19 and TRBJ2-3; D is possibly TRBD1 (5 bases). Germline V gene lookup returns CDR1 LNHDA and CDR2 SQIVND (reference sequence). V lost 6 bases to trimming and J lost 1 base, with 8 bases between them. CDR3 length: 13 amino acids. CDR3 DNA sequence: TGTGCCAGTAGGGAGACAGGCACAGATACGCAGTATTTT. This gives the protein CASRETGTDTQYF.

The genes are TRBV4-3 and TRBJ2-7, with 14 positions matching TRBD2. The CDR3 has 18 residues. J lost 0 bases, V lost 3 bases, and 7 bases had no gene match. In germline, CDR1 is LGHNA, CDR2 YSLEER. CDR3 nucleotides: TGCGCCAGCAGCCAGGTCTGGACTAGCGGGGGGATCTCCTACGAGCAGTACTTC. It translates to CASSQVWTSGGISYEQYF.

This clone was counted many times. The chain couples TRBV25-1 to TRBJ2-3, with 11 bases that match TRBD1. The V gene's germline CDR1 is MGHDK and CDR2 SYGVNS. V was pared by 1 base and J by 4 bases, with 7 bases of the junction left unmatched. The CDR3 is 17 amino acids. In nucleotides, the CDR3 is TGTGCCAGCAGTGAATCAACATCGGGACAGGGGGCAGATACGCAGTATTTT. This gives the protein CASSESTSGQGADTQYF.

The chain carries TRBV7-8 and TRBJ1-1; D might be TRBD1 (5 bases). Trimming shortened V by 1 base and J by 8 bases, and 14 bases separated the two germline ends. This CDR3 is built from 14 residues. CDR1 and CDR2 from the germline V gene are SGHVS and FQNEAQ. The DNA of the CDR3 is TGTGCCAGCAGCTTAGGATTTGGGACTAACGAAGCTTTCTTT. Protein sequence: CASSLGFGTNEAFF.

The chain uses TRBV12-3 or TRBV12-4 and TRBJ2-2; D gene unclear. The CDR3 sequence is 12 residues long. Deletions cut 3 bases from V and 6 bases from J, with 5 bases between. This CDR3 is CASSFWPGELFF. The CDR3 nucleotides are TGTGCCAGCAGTTTTTGGCCCGGGGAGCTGTTTTTT.

The rearrangement joins TRBV6-2 or TRBV6-3 to TRBJ2-5, with D possibly being TRBD2 (7 bases). The CDR3 has 14 amino acids. Trimming shortened V by 5 bases and J by 5 bases, and 15 bases separated the two germline ends. The germline V gene encodes CDR1 MNHEY and CDR2 SVGEGT. The CDR3 reads CASSLAGAGETQYF. CDR3 in DNA: TGTGCCAGCAGTCTTGCGGGGGCCGGGGAGACCCAGTACTTC.

This clone was observed a handful of times. This chain joins TRBV7-2 and TRBJ2-7, with D possibly matching TRBD2 (6 bases). V was cut by 7 bases and J by 6 bases, with 19 bases left in between. CDR3 length: 14 amino acids. Germline V lookup: CDR1 SGHTA, CDR2 FQGNSA. CDR3 residues: CASNGGGRLGEQYF. The CDR3 coding sequence is TGTGCCAGCAATGGTGGGGGGAGACTAGGCGAGCAGTACTTC.